This TCR beta chain was identified in a study of T cell responses to AZD1222 COVID-19 vaccine. CDR3 length: 15 residues. J was trimmed by 2 bases and V by 3 bases; bases with no gene match: 6. CDR1 SGHDN and CDR2 FVKESK come from the germline V gene. Profiled with immunoSEQ multiplex PCR; TCRdb holds only in-frame clones, not every one. The sample records some 130,000 clones, about 92% being singletons. Sample: peripheral blood, taken 28 days after the second AZD1222 dose. The TCR sequence derives from an adult who received the AZD1222 COVID-19 vaccine. This chain connects TRBV14 to TRBJ1-2, with 7 bases aligning to TRBD1. CDR3 in amino acids: CASSHLPTGNYGYTF. CDR3 nucleotide sequence: TGTGCCAGCAGCCACCTACCGACAGGGAACTATGGCTACACCTTC.